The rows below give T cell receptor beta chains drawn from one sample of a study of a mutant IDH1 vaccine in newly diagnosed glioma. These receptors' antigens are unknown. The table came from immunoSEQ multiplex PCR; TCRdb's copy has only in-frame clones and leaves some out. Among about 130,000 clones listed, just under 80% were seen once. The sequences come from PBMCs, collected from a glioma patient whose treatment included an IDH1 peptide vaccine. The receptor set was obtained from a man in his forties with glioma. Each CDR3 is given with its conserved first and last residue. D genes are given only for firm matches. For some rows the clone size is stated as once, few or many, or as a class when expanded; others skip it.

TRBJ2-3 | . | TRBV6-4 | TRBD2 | CASSDIAGGDTQYF | TGTGCCAGCAGTGACATAGCGGGAGGAGATACGCAGTATTTT
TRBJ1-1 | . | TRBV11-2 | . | CASSLDQGLGAFF | TGTGCCAGCAGCTTAGATCAGGGGTTGGGGGCTTTCTTT
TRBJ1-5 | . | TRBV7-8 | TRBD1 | CASSPWGSPGQGREQPQHF | TGTGCCAGCAGCCCATGGGGAAGCCCGGGACAGGGGAGGGAACAGCCCCAGCATTTT
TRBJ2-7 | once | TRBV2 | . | CASSDFGYGSYEQYF | TGTGCCAGCAGTGACTTCGGGTACGGGTCCTACGAGCAGTACTTC
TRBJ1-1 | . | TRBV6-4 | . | CASSAWHTEAFF | TGTGCCAGCAGTGCCTGGCACACTGAAGCTTTCTTT
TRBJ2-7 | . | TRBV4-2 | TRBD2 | CASSDRSSGRDEQYF | TGTGCCAGCAGCGATCGGAGTAGCGGGAGAGACGAGCAGTACTTC
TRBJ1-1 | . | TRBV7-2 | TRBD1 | CASSQNRGGTEAFF | TGTGCCAGCAGCCAGAACAGGGGTGGCACTGAAGCTTTCTTT
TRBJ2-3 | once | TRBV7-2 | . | CASSLEGSQFTDTQYF | TGTGCCAGCAGCTTAGAGGGTAGTCAGTTCACAGATACGCAGTATTTT
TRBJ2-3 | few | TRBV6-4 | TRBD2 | CASSDAGGSTDTQYF | TGTGCCAGCAGTGACGCGGGGGGGAGCACAGATACGCAGTATTTT
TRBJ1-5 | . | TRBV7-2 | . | CASSPVGQQPQHF | TGTGCCAGCAGCCCAGTGGGGCAGCAGCCCCAGCATTTT
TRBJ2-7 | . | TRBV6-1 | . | CASSDFYEQYF | TGTGCCAGCAGTGATTTCTACGAGCAGTACTTC
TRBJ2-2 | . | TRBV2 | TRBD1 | CASKPDRVTGELFF | TGTGCCAGCAAACCGGACAGGGTCACCGGGGAGCTGTTTTTT
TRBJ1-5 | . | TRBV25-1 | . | CASSEVGENQPQHF | TGTGCCAGCAGTGAGGTCGGAGAAAATCAGCCCCAGCATTTT
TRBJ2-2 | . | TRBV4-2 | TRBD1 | CASRRQGASGELFF | TGTGCCAGCAGAAGGCAGGGGGCGTCCGGGGAGCTGTTTTTT
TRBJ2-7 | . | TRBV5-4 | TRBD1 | CASSLDRGYEQYF | TGTGCCAGCAGCTTGGACAGGGGCTACGAGCAGTACTTC
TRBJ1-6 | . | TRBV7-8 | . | CASSLEFGRLTDNSPLHF | TGTGCCAGCAGCTTAGAGTTCGGCAGGCTAACCGATAATTCACCCCTCCACTTT
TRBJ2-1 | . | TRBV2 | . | CASSVLGGNEQFF | TGTGCCAGCAGTGTCCTAGGGGGGAATGAGCAGTTCTTC
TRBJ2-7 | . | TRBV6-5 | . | CASSYEKGPTSEQYF | TGTGCCAGCAGTTACGAAAAGGGACCCACGTCCGAGCAGTACTTC
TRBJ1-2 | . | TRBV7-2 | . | CASSLSTNYGYTF | TGTGCCAGCAGCTTAAGTACTAACTATGGCTACACCTTC
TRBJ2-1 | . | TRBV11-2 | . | CASSLLTETGQFF | TGTGCCAGCAGCCTCCTGACGGAGACAGGGCAGTTCTTC
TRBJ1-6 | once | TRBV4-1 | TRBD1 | CASSQEGQGGLGRDSPLHF | TGCGCCAGCAGCCAAGAGGGACAGGGGGGCCTCGGCCGGGATTCACCCCTCCACTTT
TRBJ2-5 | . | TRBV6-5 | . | CASRSTGSQTQYF | TGTGCCAGCAGGAGCACAGGGAGCCAGACCCAGTACTTC
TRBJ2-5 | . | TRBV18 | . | CASSPRRPGRGVETQYF | TGTGCCAGCTCACCACGACGTCCGGGACGCGGGGTGGAGACCCAGTACTTC
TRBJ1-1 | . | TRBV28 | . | CASSSRGTEAFF | TGTGCCAGCAGTTCCAGGGGCACTGAAGCTTTCTTT
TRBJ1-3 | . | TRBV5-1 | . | CASSLATVSGNTIYF | TGCGCCAGCAGCTTGGCGACAGTCTCTGGAAACACCATATATTTT
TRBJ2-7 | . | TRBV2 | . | CASSVAEPYEQYF | TGTGCCAGCAGTGTGGCGGAGCCCTACGAGCAGTACTTC
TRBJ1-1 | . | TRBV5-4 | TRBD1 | CASSLRPGGRNTEAFF | TGTGCCAGCAGCTTGAGGCCAGGGGGGAGGAACACTGAAGCTTTCTTT
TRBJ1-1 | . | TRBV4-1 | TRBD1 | CASSQDGQGDTEAFF | TGCGCCAGCAGCCAAGATGGGCAGGGGGACACTGAAGCTTTCTTT
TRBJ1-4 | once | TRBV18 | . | CASSRDGSGEKLFF | TGTGCCAGCTCACGGGACGGCTCGGGCGAAAAACTGTTTTTT
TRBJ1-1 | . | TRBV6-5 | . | CASSLKGTGTEAFF | TGTGCCAGCAGTTTAAAGGGCACGGGCACTGAAGCTTTCTTT
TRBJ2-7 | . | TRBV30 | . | CALQGGSSYEQYF | TGTGCCTTACAGGGGGGGAGCTCCTACGAGCAGTACTTC
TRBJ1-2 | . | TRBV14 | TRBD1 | CASSPRGRGQGTF | TGTGCCAGCAGCCCTCGAGGCAGGGGGCAAGGGACCTTC
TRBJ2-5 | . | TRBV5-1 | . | CASSHLGGAVETQYF | TGCGCCAGCAGCCATTTGGGGGGGGCCGTAGAGACCCAGTACTTC
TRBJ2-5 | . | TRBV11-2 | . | CASSLVPDQETQYF | TGTGCCAGCAGCTTAGTCCCAGATCAAGAGACCCAGTACTTC
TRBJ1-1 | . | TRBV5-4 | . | CASSLPPVGFMADTEAFF | TGTGCCAGCAGCTTGCCCCCCGTCGGTTTTATGGCGGACACTGAAGCTTTCTTT
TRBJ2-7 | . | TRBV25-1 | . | CASRDGGQSYEQYF | TGTGCCAGCAGGGACGGGGGACAGTCCTACGAGCAGTACTTC
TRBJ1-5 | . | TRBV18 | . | CASLRSVTEFSNQPQHF | TGTGCCAGCTTAAGGAGCGTGACAGAGTTCAGCAATCAGCCCCAGCATTTT
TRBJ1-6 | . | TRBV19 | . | CASSIYGTSPNSPLHF | TGTGCCAGTAGTATATACGGGACATCGCCAAATTCACCCCTCCACTTT
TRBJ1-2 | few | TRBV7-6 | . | CASSFGERNGYTF | TGTGCCAGCAGCTTCGGGGAGAGGAATGGCTACACCTTC
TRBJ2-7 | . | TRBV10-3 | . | CAISPGQPYEQYF | TGTGCCATCAGCCCCGGACAGCCATACGAGCAGTACTTC
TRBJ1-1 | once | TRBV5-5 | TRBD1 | CASSTSTGALNTEAFF | TGTGCCAGCAGCACCTCGACAGGGGCTCTGAACACTGAAGCTTTCTTT
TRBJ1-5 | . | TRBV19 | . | CASSIVGGQPQHF | TGTGCCAGTAGTATAGTTGGAGGTCAGCCCCAGCATTTT
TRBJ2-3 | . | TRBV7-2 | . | CASSQGRADSSQYF | TGTGCCAGCAGCCAGGGAAGGGCGGACAGTTCGCAGTATTTT
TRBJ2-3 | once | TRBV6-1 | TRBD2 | CASSETSGRFTDTQYF | TGTGCCAGCAGTGAAACTAGCGGGAGGTTCACAGATACGCAGTATTTT
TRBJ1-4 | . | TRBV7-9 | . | CASSLDPPGANEKLFF | TGTGCCAGCAGCTTAGATCCTCCGGGGGCTAATGAAAAACTGTTTTTT